The following is a T cell receptor (beta chain) sequence with its context. Assay: immunoSEQ multiplex PCR; the TCRdb copy retains only in-frame clones and omits some. The sample lists around 10,000 clones; over 65% were seen once. The data are from a study of OX40 agonist ivuxolimab in advanced cancers. With 5 bases clipped from V and 4 bases from J, the junction kept 7 bases outside the gene matches. Looked up from germline, CDR1 is SEHNR and CDR2 is FQNEAQ (reference sequence). The CDR3 contains 14 residues. The sequenced sample was CD4+ or CD8+ T cells sorted from blood, obtained in a trial of the OX40 agonist ivuxolimab. The chain carries TRBV7-9 and TRBJ2-5, with 7 bases matching TRBD2. The TCR was taken from an adult with an advanced solid tumor such as melanoma, head and neck, liver or kidney cancer. The CDR3 DNA follows: TGTGCCAGCAGCCCGACTACTAGCGTAGAGACCCAGTACTTC. Protein: CASSPTTSVETQYF.